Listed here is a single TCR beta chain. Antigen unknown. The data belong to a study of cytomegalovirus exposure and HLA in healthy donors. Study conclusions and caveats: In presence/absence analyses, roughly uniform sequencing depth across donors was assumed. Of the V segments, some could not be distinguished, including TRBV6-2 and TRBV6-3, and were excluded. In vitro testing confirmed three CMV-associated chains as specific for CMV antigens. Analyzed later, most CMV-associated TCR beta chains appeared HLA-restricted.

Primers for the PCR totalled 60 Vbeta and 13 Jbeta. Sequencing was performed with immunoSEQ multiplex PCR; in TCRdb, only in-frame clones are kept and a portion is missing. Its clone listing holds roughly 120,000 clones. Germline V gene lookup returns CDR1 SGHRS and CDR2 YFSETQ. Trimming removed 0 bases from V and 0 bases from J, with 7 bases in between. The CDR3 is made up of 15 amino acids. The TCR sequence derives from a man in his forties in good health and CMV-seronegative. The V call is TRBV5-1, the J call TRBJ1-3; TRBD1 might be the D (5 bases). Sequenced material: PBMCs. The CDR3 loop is CASSLAGNSGNTIYF. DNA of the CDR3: TGCGCCAGCAGCTTGGCAGGGAACTCTGGAAACACCATATATTTT.